Reported below is one T cell receptor (beta chain). Its antigen remains unknown. Use of 60 Vbeta and 13 Jbeta primers characterized the PCR. The data were produced by immunoSEQ multiplex PCR, yet TCRdb's version contains in-frame clones alone and is incomplete. The sample lists about 82,000 clones, roughly 84% occurring once. The sample is drawn from a study of cytomegalovirus exposure and HLA in healthy donors. Study-wide results and limits: A later analysis found that most CMV-associated TCR beta chains appeared HLA-restricted.

CDR1 and CDR2 (germline): SNHLY, FYNNEI. V was trimmed by 3 bases and J by 8 bases, leaving 14 bases between them. The CDR3 consists of 14 residues. Material: PBMCs. This chain links TRBV2 with TRBJ2-1, with D possibly TRBD1 on 5 matching bases. This sequence was found in a man aged 65-85 years in good health and CMV-seropositive. For the CDR3, the DNA is TGTGCCAGCAGTGAGGATCTGGTGGGGCATGAGCAGTTCTTC. Translated, it gives CASSEDLVGHEQFF.